This TCR beta chain was profiled in a study of T cell repertoires in cytomegalovirus infection. The wider study: As its CMV epitopes, the study selected recently identified HLA-C-restricted and well-studied HLA-B-restricted targets. Matching HLA type and CMV infection were both indicated by public TCR beta signatures.

Study-wide results and limits: Carriers of CMV and the relevant HLA type were discriminated by public TCR beta frequency. What dominated the ex vivo response were HLA-C-restricted CMV-specific TCR beta clonotypes.

In its sample, this clonotype was seen a few times. Its specificity is unknown. TCRdb reprocessed the reads with MiXCR, giving one entry per CDR3 protein. This table holds about 920,000 distinct CDR3 sequences, approximately 30% found once. With V trimmed by 2 bases and J by 8 bases, 5 bases remained unmatched. Germline-derived CDR1 and CDR2 are MNHNS and SASEGT. The CDR3 contains 13 residues. This clonotype originated in a human donor in good health (CMV status not recorded). Some clones in this sample may be carry-over from other donors' samples. The specimen was cultured CD8+ T cells from PBMCs, collected from culture after CMV antigen stimulation. The rearrangement links TRBV6-1 to TRBJ1-2; 7 bases are a match to TRBD1. CDR3 sequence: CASSEQGDSGYTF. The CDR3 coding sequence is TGTGCCAGCAGTGAACAGGGGGATTCGGGCTACACCTTC.